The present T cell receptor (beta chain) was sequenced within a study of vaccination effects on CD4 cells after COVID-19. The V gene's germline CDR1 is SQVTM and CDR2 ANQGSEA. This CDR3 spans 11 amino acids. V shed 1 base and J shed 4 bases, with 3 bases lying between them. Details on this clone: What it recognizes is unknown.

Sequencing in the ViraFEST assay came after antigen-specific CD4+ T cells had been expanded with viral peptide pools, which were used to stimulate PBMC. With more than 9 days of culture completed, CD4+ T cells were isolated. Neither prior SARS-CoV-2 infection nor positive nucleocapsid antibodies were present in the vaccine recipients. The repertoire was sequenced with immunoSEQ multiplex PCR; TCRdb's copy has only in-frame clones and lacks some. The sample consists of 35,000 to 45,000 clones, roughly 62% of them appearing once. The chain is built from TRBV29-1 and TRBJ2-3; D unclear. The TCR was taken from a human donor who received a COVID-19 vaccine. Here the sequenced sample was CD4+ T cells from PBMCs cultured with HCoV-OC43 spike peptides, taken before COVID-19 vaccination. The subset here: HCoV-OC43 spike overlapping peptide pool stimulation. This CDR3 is CSVEVSDTQYF. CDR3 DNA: TGCAGCGTTGAAGTCTCAGATACGCAGTATTTT.